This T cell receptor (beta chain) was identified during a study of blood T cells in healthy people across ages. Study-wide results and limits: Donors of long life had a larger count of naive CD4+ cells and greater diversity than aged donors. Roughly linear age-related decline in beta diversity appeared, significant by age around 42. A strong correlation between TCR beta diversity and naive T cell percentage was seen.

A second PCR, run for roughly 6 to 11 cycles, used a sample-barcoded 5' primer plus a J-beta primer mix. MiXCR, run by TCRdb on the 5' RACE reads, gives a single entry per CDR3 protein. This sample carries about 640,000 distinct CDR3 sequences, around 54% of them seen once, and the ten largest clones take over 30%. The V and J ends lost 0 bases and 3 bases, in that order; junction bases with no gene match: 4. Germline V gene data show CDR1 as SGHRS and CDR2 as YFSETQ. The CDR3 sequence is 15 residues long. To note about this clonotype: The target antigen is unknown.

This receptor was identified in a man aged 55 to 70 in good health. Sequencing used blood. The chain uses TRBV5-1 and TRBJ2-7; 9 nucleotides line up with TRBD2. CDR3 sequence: CASSLAGRGGYEQYF. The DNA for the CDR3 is TGCGCCAGCAGCTTGGCGGGGCGGGGGGGCTACGAGCAGTACTTC.